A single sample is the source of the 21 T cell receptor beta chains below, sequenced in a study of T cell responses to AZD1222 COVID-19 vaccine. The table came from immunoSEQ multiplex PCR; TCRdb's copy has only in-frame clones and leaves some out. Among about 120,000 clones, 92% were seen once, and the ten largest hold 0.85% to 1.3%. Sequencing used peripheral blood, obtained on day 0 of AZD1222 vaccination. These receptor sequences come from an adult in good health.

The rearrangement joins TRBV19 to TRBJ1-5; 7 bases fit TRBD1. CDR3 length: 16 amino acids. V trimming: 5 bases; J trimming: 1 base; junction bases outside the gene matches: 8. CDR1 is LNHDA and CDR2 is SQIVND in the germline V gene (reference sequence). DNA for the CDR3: TGTGCCAGTAGTGCGATGGACAGGACGAGCAATCAGCCCCAGCATTTT. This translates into CASSAMDRTSNQPQHF.

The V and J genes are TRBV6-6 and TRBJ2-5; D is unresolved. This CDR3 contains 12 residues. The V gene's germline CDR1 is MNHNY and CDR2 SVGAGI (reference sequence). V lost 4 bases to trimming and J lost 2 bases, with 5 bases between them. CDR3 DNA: TGTGCCAGCAGTTTGCGGCAAGAGACCCAGTACTTC. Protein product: CASSLRQETQYF.

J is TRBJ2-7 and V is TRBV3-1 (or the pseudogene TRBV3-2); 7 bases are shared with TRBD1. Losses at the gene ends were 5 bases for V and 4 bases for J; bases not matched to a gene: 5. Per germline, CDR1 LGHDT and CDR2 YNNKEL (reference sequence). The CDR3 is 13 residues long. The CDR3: CASSYTGAYEQYF. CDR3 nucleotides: TGTGCCAGCAGCTATACAGGGGCGTACGAGCAGTACTTC.

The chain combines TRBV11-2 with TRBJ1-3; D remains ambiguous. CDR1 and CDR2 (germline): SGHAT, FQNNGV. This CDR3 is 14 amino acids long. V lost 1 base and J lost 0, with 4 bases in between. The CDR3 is CASSLGISGNTIYF. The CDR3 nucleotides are TGTGCCAGCAGCTTAGGGATCTCTGGAAACACCATATATTTT.

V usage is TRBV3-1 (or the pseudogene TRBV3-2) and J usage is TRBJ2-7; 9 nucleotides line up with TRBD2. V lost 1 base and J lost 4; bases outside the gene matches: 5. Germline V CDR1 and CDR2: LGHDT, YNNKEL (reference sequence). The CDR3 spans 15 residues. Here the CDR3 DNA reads TGTGCCAGCAGCCAAGTCGGACTAGCGATTTACGAGCAGTACTTC. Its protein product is CASSQVGLAIYEQYF.

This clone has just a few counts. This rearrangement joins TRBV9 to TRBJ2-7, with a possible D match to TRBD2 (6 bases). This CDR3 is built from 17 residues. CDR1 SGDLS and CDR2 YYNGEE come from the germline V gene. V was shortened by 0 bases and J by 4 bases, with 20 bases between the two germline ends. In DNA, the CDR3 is TGTGCCAGCAGCGTAGAAGGAGGTCCGGGGGTACGATACGAGCAGTACTTC. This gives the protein CASSVEGGPGVRYEQYF. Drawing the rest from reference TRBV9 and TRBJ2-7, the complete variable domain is DSGVTQTPKHLITATGQRVTLRCSPRSGDLSVYWYQQSLDQGLQFLIQYYNGEERAKGNILERFSAQQFPDLHSELNLSSLELGDSALYFCASSVEGGPGVRYEQYFGPGTRLTVT.

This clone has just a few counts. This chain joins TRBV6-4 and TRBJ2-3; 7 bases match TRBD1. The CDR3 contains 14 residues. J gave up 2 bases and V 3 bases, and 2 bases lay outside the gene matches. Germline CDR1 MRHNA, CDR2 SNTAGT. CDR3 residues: CASSEGTDTDTQYF. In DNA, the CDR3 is TGTGCCAGCAGTGAGGGGACAGACACAGATACGCAGTATTTT.

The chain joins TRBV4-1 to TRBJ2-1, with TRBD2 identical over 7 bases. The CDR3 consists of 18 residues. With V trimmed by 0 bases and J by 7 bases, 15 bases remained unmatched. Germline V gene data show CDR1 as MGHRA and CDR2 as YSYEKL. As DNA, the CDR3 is TGCGCCAGCAGCCAAGAAGGTTTTAGAGGACTAGGTCGGAATGAGCAGTTCTTC. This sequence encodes CASSQEGFRGLGRNEQFF.

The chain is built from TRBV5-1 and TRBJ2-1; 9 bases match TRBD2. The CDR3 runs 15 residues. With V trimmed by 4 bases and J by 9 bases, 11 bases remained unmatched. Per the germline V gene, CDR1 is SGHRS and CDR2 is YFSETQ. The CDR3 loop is CASSPGLAFGLEQFF. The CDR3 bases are TGCGCCAGCAGCCCTGGACTAGCGTTTGGCCTTGAGCAGTTCTTC.

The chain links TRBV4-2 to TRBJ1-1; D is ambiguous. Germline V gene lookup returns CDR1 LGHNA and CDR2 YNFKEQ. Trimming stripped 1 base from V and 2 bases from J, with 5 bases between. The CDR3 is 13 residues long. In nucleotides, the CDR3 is TGTGCCAGCAGCCAAGCTCGTAACACTGAAGCTTTCTTT. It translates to CASSQARNTEAFF.

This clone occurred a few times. CDR3 DNA sequence: TGTGCCAGCTCCGGACGACTTGAAGGCACTGAAGCTTTCTTT. It is translated as CASSGRLEGTEAFF. This sequence joins TRBV18 and TRBJ1-1; unclear D gene. From germline, CDR1 is KGHSH and CDR2 LQKENI. The CDR3 sequence is 14 residues long. V was cut by 6 bases and J by 4 bases, with 15 bases left in between.

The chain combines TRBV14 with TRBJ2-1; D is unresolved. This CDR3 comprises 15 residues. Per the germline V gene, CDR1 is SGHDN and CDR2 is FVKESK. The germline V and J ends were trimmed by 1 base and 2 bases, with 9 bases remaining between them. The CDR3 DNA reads TGTGCCAGCAGCCAAGGGAATAGCCCCTACAATGAGCAGTTCTTC. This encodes CASSQGNSPYNEQFF.

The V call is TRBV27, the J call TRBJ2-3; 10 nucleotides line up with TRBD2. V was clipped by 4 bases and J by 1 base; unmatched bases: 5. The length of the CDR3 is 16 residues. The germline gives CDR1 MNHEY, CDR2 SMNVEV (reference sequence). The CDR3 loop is CASSSQGTSGTDTQYF. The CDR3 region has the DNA TGTGCCAGCAGTTCGCAGGGGACTAGCGGCACAGATACGCAGTATTTT.

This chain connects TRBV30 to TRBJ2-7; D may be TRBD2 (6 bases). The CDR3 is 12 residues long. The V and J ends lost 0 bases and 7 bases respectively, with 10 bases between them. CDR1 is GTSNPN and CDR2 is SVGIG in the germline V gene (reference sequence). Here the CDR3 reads CAWSVPAGEQYF. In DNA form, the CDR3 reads TGTGCCTGGAGTGTACCCGCGGGGGAGCAGTACTTC.

Here the CDR3 reads CASSFSGSSYEQYF. In DNA form, the CDR3 reads TGCGCCAGCAGCTTTAGCGGGAGCTCCTACGAGCAGTACTTC. The V and J genes are TRBV5-1 and TRBJ2-7, with TRBD2 identical over 9 bases. The germline gives CDR1 SGHRS, CDR2 YFSETQ. The CDR3 is 14 residues long. J lost 0 bases, V lost 2 bases, and 0 bases had no gene match.

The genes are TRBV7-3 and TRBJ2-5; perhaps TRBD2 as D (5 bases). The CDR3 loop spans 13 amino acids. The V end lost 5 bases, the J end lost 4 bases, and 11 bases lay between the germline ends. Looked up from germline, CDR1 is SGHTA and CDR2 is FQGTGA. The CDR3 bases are TGTGCCAGCAGCCGCTCCCGGGGAGAGACCCAGTACTTC. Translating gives CASSRSRGETQYF.

In nucleotides, the CDR3 is TGTGCCAGCAGCGGGGCCCCAGGGATGCGAGAGACCCAGTACTTC. Encoded protein: CASSGAPGMRETQYF. The rearrangement uses TRBV13 and TRBJ2-5, with D possibly matching TRBD1 (5 bases). CDR3 length: 15 amino acids. Germline CDR1 PRHDT, CDR2 FYEKMQ (reference sequence). The germline V and J ends were trimmed by 5 bases and 4 bases, with 17 bases remaining between them.

Here the CDR3 reads CASSPQREIADTQYF. The CDR3 DNA is TGTGCCAGCAGCCCCCAGCGGGAGATAGCAGATACGCAGTATTTT. This chain joins TRBV5-5 and TRBJ2-3; 8 bases are a match to TRBD2. There are 15 residues in the CDR3. Germline CDR1 SGHKS, CDR2 YYEKEE (reference sequence). The V and J ends lost 4 bases and 4 bases, in that order; junction bases with no gene match: 8.

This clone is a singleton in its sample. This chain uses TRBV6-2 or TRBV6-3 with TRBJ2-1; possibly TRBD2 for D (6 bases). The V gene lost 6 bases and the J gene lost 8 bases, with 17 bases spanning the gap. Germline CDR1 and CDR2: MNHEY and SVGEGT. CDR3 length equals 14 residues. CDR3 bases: TGTGCCAGCAGCCCTCGACGGGAGAGGGATGAGCAGTTCTTC. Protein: CASSPRRERDEQFF.

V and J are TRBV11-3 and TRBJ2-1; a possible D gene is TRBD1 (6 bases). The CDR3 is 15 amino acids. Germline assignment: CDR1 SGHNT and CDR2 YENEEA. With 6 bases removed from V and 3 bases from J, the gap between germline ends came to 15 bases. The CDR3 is CASSPGQTIYNEQFF. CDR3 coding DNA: TGTGCCAGCAGTCCGGGACAAACCATCTACAATGAGCAGTTCTTC. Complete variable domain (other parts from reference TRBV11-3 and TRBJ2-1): EAGVVQSPRYKIIEKKQPVAFWCNPISGHNTLYWYLQNLGQGPELLIRYENEEAVDDSQLPKDRFSAERLKGVDSTLKIQPAELGDSAVYLCASSPGQTIYNEQFFGPGTRLTVL.

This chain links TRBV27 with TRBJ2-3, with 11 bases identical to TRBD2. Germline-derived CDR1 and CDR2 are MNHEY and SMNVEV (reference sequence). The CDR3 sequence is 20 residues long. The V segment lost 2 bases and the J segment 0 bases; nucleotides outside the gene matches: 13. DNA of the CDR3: TGTGCCAGCAGTTTACTTATGGACCCCCGGACTAGCGGGAGCACAGATACGCAGTATTTT. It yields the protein CASSLLMDPRTSGSTDTQYF.